Included here is one TCR beta chain sequence, with context. The source of the sample is a study of cytomegalovirus exposure and HLA in healthy donors. The CDR3 consists of 15 residues. Germline loops: CDR1 SGHDT, CDR2 YYEEEE. Trimming took 3 bases from V and 4 from J; bases not matched to a gene: 10. The primer mix had 60 Vbeta and 13 Jbeta primers. Profiled with immunoSEQ multiplex PCR; TCRdb holds only in-frame clones, not every one. This sample contains about 82,000 clones. This TCR was recovered from a woman under 40 in good health and CMV-seronegative. This chain joins TRBV5-6 and TRBJ2-7; 7 bases map to TRBD1. The sequenced material came from PBMCs. The CDR3 DNA is TGTGCCAGCAGCTCCGACAGGGTTCCGAGGTACGAGCAGTACTTC. This codes for CASSSDRVPRYEQYF.